This TCR beta chain stems from a study of shared clonotypes between healthy human individuals. Study as a whole: Aged between 18 and 49, the donors were two women and a few men. A donor's plate count was three for CD4 naive and three for CD4 memory; CD8 naive had two and CD8 memory one.

CDR1 MNHEY and CDR2 SMNVEV come from the germline V gene (reference sequence). The CDR3 spans 16 residues. V lost 6 bases to trimming and J lost 5 bases, with 22 bases between them. Replicate PCRs run on sorted subsets employed 200 ng DNA, approximately 30,000 T cell genomes. Clones were read by immunoSEQ multiplex PCR, and TCRdb kept only the in-frame ones, dropping some. The sample lists 1.4 million or so clones, just under 99% seen once, with roughly 0.36% in the top ten. The chain joins TRBV27 to TRBJ2-5; D unresolved. Sequenced input: naive CD4+ T cells sorted from blood. The subset denotes: CD45RA+ positively selected. This TCR was sampled from a man aged 30 to 39 in good health. The CDR3 bases are TGTGCCAGCAGCCTCCGTGGCGGCCTGAGGTCGGAGACCCAGTACTTC. Translated: CASSLRGGLRSETQYF.